This T cell receptor beta chain derives from a study of T cells in Graves' hyperthyroidism and ophthalmopathy. Many counts were recorded for this clonotype. There are 13 residues in the CDR3. CDR1 and CDR2 (germline): SGHRS, YFSETQ. Trimming stripped 2 bases from V and 9 bases from J, with 12 bases between. Researchers amplified the TCR beta CDR3 regions from RNA transcripts. Initially, a first-round RT-PCR of the TCR CDR3 employed the HTBI primer set. TCRdb reanalysed the multiplex PCR reads using MiXCR and keeps one entry per CDR3 protein. The profile shows about 560,000 distinct CDR3 sequences, 16% of them singletons.

The chain joins TRBV5-1 to TRBJ2-1, with unresolved D. This receptor was taken from a young woman with Graves' hyperthyroidism. The sample comprised blood. The CDR3 region is CASSFASAAEQFF. The CDR3 nucleotides read TGCGCCAGCAGCTTTGCCAGCGCGGCTGAGCAGTTCTTC.